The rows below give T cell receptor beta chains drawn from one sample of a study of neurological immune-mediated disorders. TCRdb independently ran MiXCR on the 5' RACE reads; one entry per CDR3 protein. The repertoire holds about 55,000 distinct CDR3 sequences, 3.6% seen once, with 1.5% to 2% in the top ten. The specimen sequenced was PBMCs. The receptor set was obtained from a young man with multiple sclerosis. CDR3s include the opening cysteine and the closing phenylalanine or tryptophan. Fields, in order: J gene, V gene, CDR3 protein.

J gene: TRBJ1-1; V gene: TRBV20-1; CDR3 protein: CSARDSPGAFF
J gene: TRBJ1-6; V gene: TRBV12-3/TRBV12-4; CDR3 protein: CASSYQGYSYNSPLHF
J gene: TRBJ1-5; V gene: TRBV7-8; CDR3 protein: CASGINSNQPQHF
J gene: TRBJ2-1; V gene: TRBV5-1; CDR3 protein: CASSPRQGTYNEQFF
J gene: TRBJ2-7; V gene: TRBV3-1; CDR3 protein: CASSHRDTAYEQYF
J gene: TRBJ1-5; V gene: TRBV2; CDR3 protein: CASSRTVGNQPQNF
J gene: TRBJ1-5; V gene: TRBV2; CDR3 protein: CASSVDRLNQPQHF
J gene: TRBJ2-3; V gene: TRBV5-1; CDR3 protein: CASSSVTDTQYF
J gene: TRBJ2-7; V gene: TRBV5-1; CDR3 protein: CASSHVSGRTYEQYF
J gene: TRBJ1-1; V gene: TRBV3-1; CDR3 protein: CASRATGTGAEAFF
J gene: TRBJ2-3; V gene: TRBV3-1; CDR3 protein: CASSQSRLDPTQYF
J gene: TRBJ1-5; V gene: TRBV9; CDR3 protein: CASSRLDSYQPQHF
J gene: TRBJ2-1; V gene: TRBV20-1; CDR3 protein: CSARGHRGNEQFF
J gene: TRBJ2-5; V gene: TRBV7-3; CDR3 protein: CASSSGTGEETQYF
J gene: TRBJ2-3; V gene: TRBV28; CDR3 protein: CASSLDGTDTQYF
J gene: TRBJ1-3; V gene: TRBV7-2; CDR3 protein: CASSSLLRGNTIYF
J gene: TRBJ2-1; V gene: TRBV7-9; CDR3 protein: CASSLGTSGRAIEQFF
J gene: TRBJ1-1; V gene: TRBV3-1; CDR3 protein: CASSQQGGTEAFF
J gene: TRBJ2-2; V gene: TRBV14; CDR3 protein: CASRKTGELFF
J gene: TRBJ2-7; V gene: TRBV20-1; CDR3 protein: CSARHGGLAVYEQYF
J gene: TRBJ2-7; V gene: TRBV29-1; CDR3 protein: CSVRGGQGAREQYF
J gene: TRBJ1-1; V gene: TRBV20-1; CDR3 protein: CSALTQGANTEAFF
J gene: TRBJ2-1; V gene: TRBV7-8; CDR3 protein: CASSAGTTGGEQFF
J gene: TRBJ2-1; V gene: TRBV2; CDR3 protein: CASSEGDRVVYEQFF
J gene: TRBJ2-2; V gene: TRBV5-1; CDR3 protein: CASSPPQGAPGELFF
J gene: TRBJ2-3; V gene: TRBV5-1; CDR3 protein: CASSIGTSTDTQYF
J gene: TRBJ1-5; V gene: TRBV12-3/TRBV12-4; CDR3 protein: CASNVGSQPQHF
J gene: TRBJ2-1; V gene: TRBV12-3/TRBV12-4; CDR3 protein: CASSLPGLGAIF
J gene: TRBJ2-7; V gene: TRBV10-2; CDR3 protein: CASSLTSGREYEQYF
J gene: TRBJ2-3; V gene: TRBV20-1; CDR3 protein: CSARGLGAGADTDTQYF
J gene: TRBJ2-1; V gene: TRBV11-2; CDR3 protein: CASSLDLPTSGRSRRNEQFF
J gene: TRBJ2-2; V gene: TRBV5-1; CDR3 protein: CASSLGKGSNTGELFF
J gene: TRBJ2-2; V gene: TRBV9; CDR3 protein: CASSLKTGATGELFF
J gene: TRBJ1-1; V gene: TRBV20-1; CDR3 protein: CSARDSGRNTEAFF
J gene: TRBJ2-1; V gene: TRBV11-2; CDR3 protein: CASSSGLAGAKYNEQFF
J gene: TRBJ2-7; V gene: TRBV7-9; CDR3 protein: CASSPGGPYEQYF
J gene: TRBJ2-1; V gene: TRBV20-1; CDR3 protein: CSARGGSSYNEQFF
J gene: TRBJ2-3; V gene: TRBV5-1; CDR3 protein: CASSLVAGTSTDTQYF
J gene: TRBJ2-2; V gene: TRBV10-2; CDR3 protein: CASSESTYRAPNTGELFF
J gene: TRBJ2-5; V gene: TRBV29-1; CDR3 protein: CSAGTGATLYF
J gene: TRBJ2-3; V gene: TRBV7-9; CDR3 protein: CASSLGAGTTDTQYF
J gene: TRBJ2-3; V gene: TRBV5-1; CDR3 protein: CASSLVGRHTDTQYF
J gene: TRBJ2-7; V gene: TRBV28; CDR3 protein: CASSSSGRASFEQYF
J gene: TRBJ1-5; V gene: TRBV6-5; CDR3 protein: CASSNRDSNQPQHF
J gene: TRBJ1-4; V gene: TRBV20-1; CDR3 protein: CSARETGATNEKLFF
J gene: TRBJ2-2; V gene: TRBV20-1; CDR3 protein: CSARPQVGVAGFTGELFF
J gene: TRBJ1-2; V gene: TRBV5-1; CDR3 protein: CASSMDSGYTF
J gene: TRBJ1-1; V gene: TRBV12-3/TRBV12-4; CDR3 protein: CASSFSGMNTEAFF
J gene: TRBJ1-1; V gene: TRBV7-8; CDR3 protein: CASSLSRTRTEAFF
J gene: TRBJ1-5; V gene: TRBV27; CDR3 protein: CASSLQHRNQPQNF
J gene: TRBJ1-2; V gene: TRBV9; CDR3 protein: CASSIASGAGGYTF
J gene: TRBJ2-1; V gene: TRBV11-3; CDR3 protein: CASSLGGKPNEQFF
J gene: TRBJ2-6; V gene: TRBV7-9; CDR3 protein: CASSLVSGANVLTF
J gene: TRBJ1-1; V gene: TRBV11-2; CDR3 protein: CASQTGHLNTEAFF
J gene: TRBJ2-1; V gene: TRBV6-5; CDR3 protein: CASSYRDVRYNEQFF